Each of the 12 T cell receptor beta chains below was sequenced from the same sample in a study of blood T cell repertoires in COVID-19. TCRdb's copy holds only in-frame clones and misses some; the assay was immunoSEQ multiplex PCR. The data contain under 300,000 clones, around nine tenths of them singletons. The sample taken for sequencing was PBMCs or T cells enriched from blood (not recorded which). These receptors originate from a woman aged 18-29 years who had recovered from COVID-19.

This chain links TRBV4-1 with TRBJ1-6; D unclear. V shed 6 bases and J shed 0 bases, with 12 bases lying between them. The CDR3 consists of 16 residues. Per the germline V gene, CDR1 is MGHRA and CDR2 is YSYEKL. CDR3 nucleotides: TGCGCCAGCAGGCATCCACTTAGCTCCTATAATTCACCCCTCCACTTT. Translation: CASRHPLSSYNSPLHF.

The V and J genes are TRBV28 and TRBJ1-2; the D gene is possibly TRBD1 (5 bases). Germline lookup yields CDR1 MDHEN and CDR2 SYDVKM. The V and J ends lost 3 bases and 4 bases respectively, with 12 bases between them. The CDR3 length is 14 residues. The CDR3 DNA reads as TGTGCCAGCAGTTTGGGTGACAGAGTCTATGGCTACACCTTC. It yields the protein CASSLGDRVYGYTF.

CDR3: CASSQDQGGAASSGAFF. The CDR3 DNA reads TGTGCCAGCAGCCAAGATCAAGGGGGCGCGGCATCCTCCGGGGCTTTCTTT. V is TRBV3-1 (or the pseudogene TRBV3-2) and J is TRBJ1-1; 7 bases are a match to TRBD1. V dropped 0 bases and J dropped 11; count of bases not matched to a gene: 18. The CDR3 runs 17 residues. Germline V gives CDR1 LGHDT, CDR2 YNNKEL (reference sequence).

This sequence joins TRBV2 and TRBJ1-4, with TRBD1 as a possible D gene (6 bases). V lost 5 bases and J 8 bases, leaving 15 bases between the germline ends. In germline, CDR1 is SNHLY, CDR2 FYNNEI. The CDR3 sequence is 14 residues long. Here the CDR3 DNA reads TGTGCCAGCAGTCTCGGACAGCCAGGCGAAAAACTGTTTTTT. Protein: CASSLGQPGEKLFF.

This chain joins TRBV3-1 (or the pseudogene TRBV3-2) and TRBJ1-5; 8 nucleotides match TRBD1. CDR3 length: 15 amino acids. With V trimmed by 1 base and J by 2 bases, 1 base remained unmatched. Germline CDR1 is LGHDT and CDR2 is YNNKEL (reference sequence). CDR3 nucleotide sequence: TGTGCCAGCAGCCAAGGCAGGGGGCGCAATCAGCCCCAGCATTTT. Translated: CASSQGRGRNQPQHF.

This rearrangement joins TRBV11-3 to TRBJ1-4; 9 bases map to TRBD1. The junction had 4 bases not matched to a gene; V was cut back by 4 bases and J by 7 bases. The CDR3 consists of 14 residues. Per germline, CDR1 SGHNT and CDR2 YENEEA. CDR3 protein: CASSSGTGTEKLFF. For the CDR3, the DNA is TGTGCCAGCAGCTCAGGGACAGGGACTGAAAAACTGTTTTTT.

V and J are TRBV12-3 or TRBV12-4 and TRBJ1-1, with D possibly matching TRBD1 (6 bases). The CDR3 has 12 residues. Trimming shortened V by 6 bases and J by 4 bases, and 9 bases separated the two germline ends. The DNA of the CDR3 is TGTGCCAGCAGGGGGGCGAGCACTGAAGCTTTCTTT. Its protein is CASRGASTEAFF.

This chain connects TRBV28 to TRBJ1-1; possibly TRBD1 for D (6 bases). Per the germline V gene, CDR1 is MDHEN and CDR2 is SYDVKM. Deletions cut 3 bases from V and 0 bases from J, with 11 bases between. The CDR3 consists of 15 residues. The CDR3 DNA is TGTGCCAGCAGTTTGGCGAGACAGGTGAACACTGAAGCTTTCTTT. This codes for CASSLARQVNTEAFF.

The chain uses TRBV24-1 and TRBJ1-5; no clear D gene. The ends were cut back, 2 bases at V and 5 bases at J, with 3 bases in the middle. Germline CDR1 and CDR2: KGHDR and SFDVKD. The CDR3 is made up of 12 amino acids. The CDR3 DNA is TGTGCCACCAGTGATTCGGATCAGCCCCAGCATTTT. It yields the protein CATSDSDQPQHF.

This clone was detected a few times. The genes are TRBV28 and TRBJ1-2; D is unresolved. CDR3 length: 14 residues. Germline-derived CDR1 and CDR2 are MDHEN and SYDVKM. V lost 7 bases, J lost 8 bases, and 20 bases lay in between. The CDR3 region is CASTSIVRSRGYTF. For the CDR3, the DNA is TGTGCCAGCACCTCTATTGTCAGGTCCCGAGGCTACACCTTC.

This clone was seen only a few times. The chain is built from TRBV24-1 and TRBJ2-5; D might be TRBD1 (7 bases). The CDR3 has 15 residues. Trimming removed 5 bases from V and 2 bases from J, with 14 bases in between. The germline V gene has CDR1 KGHDR and CDR2 SFDVKD. CDR3 coding DNA: TGTGCCACCAGTGCCGCACAGGGGAGGCAAGAGACCCAGTACTTC. Amino acids: CATSAAQGRQETQYF.

The chain uses TRBV19 and TRBJ1-1; no firm D call. CDR1 and CDR2 from the germline V gene are LNHDA and SQIVND (reference sequence). Trimming took off 9 bases at V and 2 bases at J, with 28 bases between the two ends. The CDR3 has 18 residues. As DNA, the CDR3 is TGTGCCAGCCCCCTAAGATTTGCCGTGCCAGGATATAACACTGAAGCTTTCTTT. It translates to CASPLRFAVPGYNTEAFF.